This TCR beta chain was sequenced in a study of T-cell reconstitution after alpha-beta-depleted transplantation in children (dated by TCRdb to the mid-2010s). Study-wide context: T-cell immune reconstitution after TCRalphabeta/CD19-depleted allogeneic hematopoietic cell transplantation in children was quantitatively tracked in the study by means of TCR repertoire profiling.

This clonotype has a handful of counts. This clone's antigen is unknown. Within one base of it there is no much larger clone, and no base qualities were kept. Libraries were built with PCR. Sequencing took place on an Illumina HiSeq 2500. TCR libraries were prepared with molecular barcoding, using unique molecular identifiers to normalize TCRbeta repertoire quantification. The public sequencing data were trimmed at Q25 with fastp and processed into clonotypes with MiXCR by TCRdb, which kept only in-frame beta chains. Each record represents a unique CDR3 protein, reported with the most common genes and DNA among its rows. The sample records about 500,000 distinct CDR3 sequences, approximately 32% of which are singletons. About 2.3% of the sample is in the top ten clones. CDR1 and CDR2 were assigned from the germline V gene (reference sequence) as DFQATT and SNEGSKA. The CDR3 sequence holds 14 residues, the cysteine and phenylalanine included. Just CDR3 DNA is preserved here, 42 bases in frame from base 1. The germline V and J ends show losses of 5 bases and 6 bases respectively, and no gene match explains 5 bases of the junction.

The source material was PBMCs from the stem cell graft donor, sampled from the stem cell graft. The receptor was isolated from a human donor who donated a stem cell graft to a child with aplastic anemia. This sequence uses TRBV20-1 and TRBJ2-1, with TRBD2 matching 12 junction bases. The DNA sequence is as follows: TGCAGTGCTGATGGACTAGCGGGATCCAATGAGCAGTTCTTC. It is translated as CSADGLAGSNEQFF.